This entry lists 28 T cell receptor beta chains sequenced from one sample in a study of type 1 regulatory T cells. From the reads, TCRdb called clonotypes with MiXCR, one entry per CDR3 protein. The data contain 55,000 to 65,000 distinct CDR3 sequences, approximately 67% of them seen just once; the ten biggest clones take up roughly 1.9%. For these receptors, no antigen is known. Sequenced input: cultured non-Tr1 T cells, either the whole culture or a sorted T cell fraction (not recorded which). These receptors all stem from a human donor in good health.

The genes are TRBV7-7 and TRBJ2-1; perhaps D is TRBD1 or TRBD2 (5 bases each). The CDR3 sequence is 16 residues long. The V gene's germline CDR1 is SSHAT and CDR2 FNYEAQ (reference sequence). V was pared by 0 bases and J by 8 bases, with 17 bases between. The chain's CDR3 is CASSLALGTPGDEQFF. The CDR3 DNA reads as TGTGCCAGCAGCTTAGCGCTCGGGACCCCCGGGGATGAGCAGTTCTTC.

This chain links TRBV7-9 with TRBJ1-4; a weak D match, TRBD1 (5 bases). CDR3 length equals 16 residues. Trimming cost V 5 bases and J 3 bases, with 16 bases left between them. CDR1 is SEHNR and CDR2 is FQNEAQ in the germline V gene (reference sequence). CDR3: CASSTTAGLSNEKLFF. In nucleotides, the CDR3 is TGTGCCAGCAGCACAACTGCAGGGTTATCTAATGAAAAACTGTTTTTT.

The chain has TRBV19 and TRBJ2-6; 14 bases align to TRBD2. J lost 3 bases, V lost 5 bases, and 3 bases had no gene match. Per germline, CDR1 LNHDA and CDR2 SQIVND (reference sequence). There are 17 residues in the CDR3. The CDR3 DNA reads TGTGCCAGTAGTTCCGGGACTAGCGGGAGTGGGGCCAACGTCCTGACTTTC. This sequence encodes CASSSGTSGSGANVLTF.

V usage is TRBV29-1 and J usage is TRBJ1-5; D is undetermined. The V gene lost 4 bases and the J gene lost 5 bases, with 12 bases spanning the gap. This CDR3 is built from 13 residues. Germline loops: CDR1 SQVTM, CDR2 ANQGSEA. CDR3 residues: CSVVESFDQPQHF. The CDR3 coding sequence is TGCAGCGTTGTTGAGTCATTCGATCAGCCCCAGCATTTT.

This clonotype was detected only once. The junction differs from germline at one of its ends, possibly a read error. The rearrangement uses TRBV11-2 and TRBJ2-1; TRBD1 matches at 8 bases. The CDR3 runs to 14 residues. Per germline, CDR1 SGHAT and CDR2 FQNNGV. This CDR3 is CASSPRTGYSEQFF. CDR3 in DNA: TGTGCCAGCAGCCCTCGGACAGGGTACAGTGAGCAGTTCTTC.

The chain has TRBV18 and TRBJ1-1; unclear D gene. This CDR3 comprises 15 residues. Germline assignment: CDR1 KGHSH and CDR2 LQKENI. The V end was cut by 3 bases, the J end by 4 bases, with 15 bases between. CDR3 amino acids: CASSPPSGRATEAFF. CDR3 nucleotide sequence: TGTGCCAGCTCACCCCCGTCGGGGAGGGCCACTGAAGCTTTCTTT.

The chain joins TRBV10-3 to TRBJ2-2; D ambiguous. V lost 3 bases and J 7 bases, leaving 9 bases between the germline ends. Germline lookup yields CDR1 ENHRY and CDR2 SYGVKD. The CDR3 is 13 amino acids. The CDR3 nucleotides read TGTGCCATCAGTGATACGGGCAGCGGGGAGCTGTTTTTT. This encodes CAISDTGSGELFF.

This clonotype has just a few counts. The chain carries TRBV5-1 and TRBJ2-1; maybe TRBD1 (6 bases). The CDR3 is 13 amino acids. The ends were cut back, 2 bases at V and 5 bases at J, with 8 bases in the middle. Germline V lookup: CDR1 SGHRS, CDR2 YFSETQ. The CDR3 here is CASSLTGNNEQFF. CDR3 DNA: TGCGCCAGCAGCTTAACAGGGAACAATGAGCAGTTCTTC.

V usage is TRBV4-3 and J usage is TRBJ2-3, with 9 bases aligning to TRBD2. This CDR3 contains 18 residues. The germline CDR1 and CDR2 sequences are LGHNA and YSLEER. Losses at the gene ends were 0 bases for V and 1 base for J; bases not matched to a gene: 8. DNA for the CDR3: TGCGCCAGCAGCCAAGAAGCTTCGCGGGGGGGCCGCACAGATACGCAGTATTTT. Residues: CASSQEASRGGRTDTQYF.

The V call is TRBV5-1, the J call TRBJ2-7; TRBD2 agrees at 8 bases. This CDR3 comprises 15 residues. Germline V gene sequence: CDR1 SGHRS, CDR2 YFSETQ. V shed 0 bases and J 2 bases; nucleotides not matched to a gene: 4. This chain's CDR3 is CASSLAPGGPYEQYF. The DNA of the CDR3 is TGCGCCAGCAGCTTGGCCCCGGGGGGGCCCTACGAGCAGTACTTC. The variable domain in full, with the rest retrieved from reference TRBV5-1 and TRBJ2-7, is KAGVTQTPRYLIKTRGQQVTLSCSPISGHRSVSWYQQTPGQGLQFLFEYFSETQRNKGNFPGRFSGRQFSNSRSEMNVSTLELGDSALYLCASSLAPGGPYEQYFGPGTRLTVT.

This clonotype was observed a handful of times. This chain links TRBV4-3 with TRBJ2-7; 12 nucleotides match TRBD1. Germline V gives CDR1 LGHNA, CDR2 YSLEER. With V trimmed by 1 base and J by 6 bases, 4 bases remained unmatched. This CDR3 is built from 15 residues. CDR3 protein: CASSQGGTGGGEQYF. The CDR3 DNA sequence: TGCGCCAGCAGCCAAGGAGGGACAGGGGGCGGCGAGCAGTACTTC.

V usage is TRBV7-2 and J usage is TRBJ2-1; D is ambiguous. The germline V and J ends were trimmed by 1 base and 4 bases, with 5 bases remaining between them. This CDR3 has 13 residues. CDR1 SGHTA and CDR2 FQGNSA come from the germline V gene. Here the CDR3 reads CASSLVGYNEQFF. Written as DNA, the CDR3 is TGTGCCAGCAGCTTAGTTGGATACAATGAGCAGTTCTTC.

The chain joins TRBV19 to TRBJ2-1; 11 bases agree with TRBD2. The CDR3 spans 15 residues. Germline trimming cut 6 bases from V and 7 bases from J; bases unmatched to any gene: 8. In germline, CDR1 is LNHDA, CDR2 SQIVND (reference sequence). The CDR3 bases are TGTGCCAGTAGATTACGGACTAGCGGGCTGAATGAGCAGTTCTTC. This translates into CASRLRTSGLNEQFF.

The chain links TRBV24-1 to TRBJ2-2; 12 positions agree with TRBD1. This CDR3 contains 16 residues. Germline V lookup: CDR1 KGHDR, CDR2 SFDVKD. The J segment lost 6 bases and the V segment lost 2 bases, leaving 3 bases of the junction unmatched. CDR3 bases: TGTGCCACCAGTGATTCGGGACAGGGGGCTGCCGGGGAGCTGTTTTTT. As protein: CATSDSGQGAAGELFF.

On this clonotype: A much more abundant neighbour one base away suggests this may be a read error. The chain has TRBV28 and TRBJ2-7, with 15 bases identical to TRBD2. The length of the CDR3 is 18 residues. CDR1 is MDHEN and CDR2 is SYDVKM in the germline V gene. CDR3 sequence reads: CASSSGLAGGIFSYKQYF. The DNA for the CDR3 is TGTGCCAGCAGTTCAGGACTAGCGGGAGGGATTTTCTCCTACAAGCAGTACTTC.

CDR3 sequence: CASSYLRGGNGAFF. CDR3 DNA sequence: TGTGCCAGCAGTTACCTTCGGGGAGGAAATGGAGCTTTCTTT. This chain connects TRBV6-2 or TRBV6-3 to TRBJ1-1; no reliable D call. The CDR3 is made up of 14 amino acids. The V gene lost 2 bases and the J gene lost 10 bases, with 17 bases spanning the gap. Germline lookup yields CDR1 MNHEY and CDR2 SVGEGT.

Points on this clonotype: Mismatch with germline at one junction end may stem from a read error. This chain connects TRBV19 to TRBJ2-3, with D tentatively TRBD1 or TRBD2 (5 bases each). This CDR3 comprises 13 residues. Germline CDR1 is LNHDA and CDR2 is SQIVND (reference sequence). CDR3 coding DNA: TGTGCCAGTGTACGGGACGACACAGATACGCTGTATTTT. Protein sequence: CASVRDDTDTLYF. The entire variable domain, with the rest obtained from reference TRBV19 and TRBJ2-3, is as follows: DGGITQSPKYLFRKEGQNVTLSCEQNLNHDAMYWYRQDPGQGLRLIYYSQIVNDFQKGDIAEGYSVSREKKESFPLTVTSAQKNPTAFYLCASVRDDTDTLYFGPGTRLTVL.

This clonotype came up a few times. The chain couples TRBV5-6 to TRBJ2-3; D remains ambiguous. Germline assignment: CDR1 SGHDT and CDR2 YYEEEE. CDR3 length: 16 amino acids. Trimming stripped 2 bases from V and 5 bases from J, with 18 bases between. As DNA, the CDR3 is TGTGCCAGCAGCTTACCAACTACCTCGGTCGTAGATACGCAGTATTTT. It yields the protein CASSLPTTSVVDTQYF. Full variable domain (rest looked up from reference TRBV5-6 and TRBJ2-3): DAGVTQSPTHLIKTRGQQVTLRCSPKSGHDTVSWYQQALGQGPQFIFQYYEEEERQRGNFPDRFSGHQFPNYSSELNVNALLLGDSALYLCASSLPTTSVVDTQYFGPGTRLTVL.

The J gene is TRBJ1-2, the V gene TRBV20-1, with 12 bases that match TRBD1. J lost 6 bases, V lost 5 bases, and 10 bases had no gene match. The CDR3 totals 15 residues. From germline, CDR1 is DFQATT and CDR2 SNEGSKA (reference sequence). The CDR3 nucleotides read TGCAGTGCTCAAAATCCGGGACAGGGGGCGAATGGCTACACCTTC. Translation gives CSAQNPGQGANGYTF.

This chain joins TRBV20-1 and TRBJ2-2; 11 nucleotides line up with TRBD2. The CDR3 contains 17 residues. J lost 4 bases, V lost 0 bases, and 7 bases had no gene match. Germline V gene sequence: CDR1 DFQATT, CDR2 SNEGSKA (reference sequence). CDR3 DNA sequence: TGCAGTGCTAGAGATCAACTAGCGGGAGCGGGCACCGGGGAGCTGTTTTTT. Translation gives CSARDQLAGAGTGELFF.

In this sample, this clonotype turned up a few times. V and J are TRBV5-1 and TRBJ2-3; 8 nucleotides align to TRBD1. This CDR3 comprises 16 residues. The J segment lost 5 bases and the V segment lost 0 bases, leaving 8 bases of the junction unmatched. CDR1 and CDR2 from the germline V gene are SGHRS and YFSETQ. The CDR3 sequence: CASSLAGQGGQDTQYF. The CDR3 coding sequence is TGCGCCAGCAGCTTGGCCGGACAGGGAGGTCAAGATACGCAGTATTTT.

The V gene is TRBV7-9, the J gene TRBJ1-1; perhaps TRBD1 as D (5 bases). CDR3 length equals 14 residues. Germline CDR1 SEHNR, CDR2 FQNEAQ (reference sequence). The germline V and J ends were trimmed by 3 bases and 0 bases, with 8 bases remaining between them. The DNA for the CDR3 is TGTGCCAGCAGCTTGGGGGAGATGAACACTGAAGCTTTCTTT. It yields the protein CASSLGEMNTEAFF.

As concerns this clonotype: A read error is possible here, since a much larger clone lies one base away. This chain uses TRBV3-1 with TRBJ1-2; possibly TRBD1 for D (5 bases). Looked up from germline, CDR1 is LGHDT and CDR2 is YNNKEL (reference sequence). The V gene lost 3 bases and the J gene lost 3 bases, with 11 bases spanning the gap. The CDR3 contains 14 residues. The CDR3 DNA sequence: TGTGCCAGCAGCCAGGCTGAGACAGACTATGGCTACACCTTC. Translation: CASSQAETDYGYTF.

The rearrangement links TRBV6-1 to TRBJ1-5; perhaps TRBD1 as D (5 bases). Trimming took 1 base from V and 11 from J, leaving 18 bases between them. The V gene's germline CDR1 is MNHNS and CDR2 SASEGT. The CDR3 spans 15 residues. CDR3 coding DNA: TGTGCCAGCAGTGAAGGGACGGGGTTCGGGACGGCCCAGCATTTT. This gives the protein CASSEGTGFGTAQHF.

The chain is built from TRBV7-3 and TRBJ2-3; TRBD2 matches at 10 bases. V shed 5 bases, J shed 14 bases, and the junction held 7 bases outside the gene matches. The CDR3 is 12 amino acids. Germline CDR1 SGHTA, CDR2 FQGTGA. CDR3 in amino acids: CASSATSGRAYF. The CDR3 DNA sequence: TGTGCCAGCAGCGCGACTAGCGGGCGGGCGTATTTT.

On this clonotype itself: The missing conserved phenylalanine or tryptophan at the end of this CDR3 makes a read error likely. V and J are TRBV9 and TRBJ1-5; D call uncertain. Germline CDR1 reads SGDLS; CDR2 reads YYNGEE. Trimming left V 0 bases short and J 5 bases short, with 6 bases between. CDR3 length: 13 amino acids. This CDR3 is CASSVDSYQPQHL. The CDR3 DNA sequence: TGTGCCAGCAGCGTAGACAGTTATCAGCCCCAGCATCTT.

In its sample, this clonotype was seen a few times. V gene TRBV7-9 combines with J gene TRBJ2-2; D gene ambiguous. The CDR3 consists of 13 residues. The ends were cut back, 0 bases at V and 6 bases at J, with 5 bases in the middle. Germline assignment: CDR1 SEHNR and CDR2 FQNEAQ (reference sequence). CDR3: CASSLAGPGELFF. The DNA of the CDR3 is TGTGCCAGCAGCTTAGCCGGGCCCGGGGAGCTGTTTTTT.

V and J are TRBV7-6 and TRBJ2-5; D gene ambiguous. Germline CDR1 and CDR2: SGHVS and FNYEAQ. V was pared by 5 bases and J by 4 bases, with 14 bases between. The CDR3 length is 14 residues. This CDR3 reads CASSRGPYGETQYF. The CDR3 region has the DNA TGTGCCAGCAGCAGAGGACCGTACGGAGAGACCCAGTACTTC.